The following is a T cell receptor beta chain sequence with its context. The method was immunoSEQ multiplex PCR; TCRdb's version includes in-frame clones alone and lacks a portion of them. The data contain 30,000 to 40,000 clones, approximately 80% of them seen just once; the ten biggest clones take up about 14%. The entry originates in a study of lymphopenia after photon versus proton radiotherapy. V lost 0 bases, J lost 2 bases, and 14 bases lay in between. The CDR3 spans 16 residues. The germline CDR1 and CDR2 sequences are SGHRS and YFSETQ. The TCR sequence derives from a woman between 65 and 79 years old with pancreatic cancer. The chain couples TRBV5-1 to TRBJ1-1; D perhaps matches TRBD1 (5 bases). The specimen was peripheral blood, collected from a patient treated with proton-based radiotherapy. The CDR3 region is CASSLGVRGRNTEAFF. The DNA of the CDR3 is TGCGCCAGCAGCTTGGGGGTCCGGGGGAGAAACACTGAAGCTTTCTTT.